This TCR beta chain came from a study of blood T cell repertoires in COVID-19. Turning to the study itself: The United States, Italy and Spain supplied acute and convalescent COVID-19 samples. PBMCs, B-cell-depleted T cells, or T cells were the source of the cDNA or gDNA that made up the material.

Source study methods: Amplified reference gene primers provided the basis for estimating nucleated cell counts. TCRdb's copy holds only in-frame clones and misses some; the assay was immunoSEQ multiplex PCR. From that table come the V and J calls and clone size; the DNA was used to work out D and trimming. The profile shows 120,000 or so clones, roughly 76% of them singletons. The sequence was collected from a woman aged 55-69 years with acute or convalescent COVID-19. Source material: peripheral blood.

CDR3 nucleotide sequence: TGCGCCAGCAGCCAAGAAACAGGGGGCGCATCCAAAAACATTCAGTACTTC. This sequence encodes CASSQETGGASKNIQYF. This chain uses TRBV4-1 with TRBJ2-4, with TRBD1 matching 9 bases. CDR1 MGHRA and CDR2 YSYEKL come from the germline V gene. The CDR3 is 17 amino acids. The V and J ends lost 0 bases and 2 bases, in that order; junction bases with no gene match: 5.